This TCR beta chain was sequenced during a study of CXCR3-negative and CXCR3-positive naive CD8 T cells. As for this clonotype: Its antigen is currently unknown.

Via 5' RACE with UMI labels, TRB cDNA libraries were prepared. For each CDR3 protein, TCRdb gives one entry from its re-call of the 5' RACE reads, without DNA. Its listing shows 45,000 to 65,000 distinct CDR3 sequences. Study-level points and caveats: CXCR3-positive naive cells carried more hydrophobic TRB CDR3s than CXCR3-negative naive cells did. Surface CD5 looked about the same in the naive subsets, so the authors worked out TCR strength from TRB CDR3 properties. The TRBV-TRBJ usage of naive CXCR3-negative and CXCR3-positive cells was similar, but that of memory cells differed.

This CDR3 is 15 amino acids long. CDR1 is LGHNA and CDR2 is YSLEER in the germline V gene. Naive CD8+ T cells carried a CD45RO-CCR7+CD27+CD95- phenotype. The chain carries TRBV4-3 and TRBJ2-5. The sample consisted of naive CXCR3- CD8+ T cells from blood. Subset here: CD45RO-CCR7+CD27+CD95- naive CD8+ T cells lacking CXCR3 (TNR3-). The TCR sequence derives from a human donor in good health. Some clones in this sample may be carry-over from other donors' samples. The CDR3 sequence is CASSQDAGYQETQYF.